Presented here are 21 T cell receptor beta chains from one specimen sequenced in a study of T cells in Graves' hyperthyroidism and ophthalmopathy. The source material, RNA transcripts, was used to amplify TCR beta CDR3 regions. With the HTBI primer set, the TCR CDR3 went through a first round of RT-PCR. TCRdb reprocessed the multiplex PCR reads via MiXCR and lists one record per CDR3 protein. Among approximately 370,000 distinct CDR3 sequences listed, under 15% were seen once. The specimen sequenced was blood. The receptors stem from a woman in her 30s with Graves' hyperthyroidism.

The table lists this clonotype with many counts. The chain carries TRBV6-1 and TRBJ1-1, with TRBD1 as a possible D gene (5 bases). The germline V gene has CDR1 MNHNS and CDR2 SASEGT. This CDR3 spans 14 amino acids. Trimming shortened V by 2 bases and J by 3 bases, and 10 bases separated the two germline ends. The chain's CDR3 is CASSESGGDTEAFF. The CDR3 DNA follows: TGTGCCAGCAGTGAAAGCGGAGGGGACACTGAAGCTTTCTTT.

The V and J genes are TRBV12-3 or TRBV12-4 and TRBJ2-2; 9 nucleotides agree with TRBD1. Germline trimming cut 8 bases from V and 4 bases from J; bases unmatched to any gene: 8. The CDR3 length is 15 residues. The CDR3 region has the DNA TGTGCCAGCCGTCCCGCGACAGGGGGCACCGGGGAGCTGTTTTTT. The encoded protein is CASRPATGGTGELFF.

This clonotype appeared a single time. The chain has TRBV4-2 and TRBJ1-2; 10 bases align to TRBD1. The CDR3 has 15 amino acids. The junction had 2 bases not matched to a gene; V was cut back by 0 bases and J by 4 bases. Germline V lookup: CDR1 LGHNA, CDR2 YNFKEQ. In DNA, the CDR3 is TGTGCCAGCAGCCAAGAGGACAGGGGGGCCTATGGCTACACCTTC. Translating it yields CASSQEDRGAYGYTF.

This clonotype occurred many times. The chain links TRBV10-3 to TRBJ1-2, with D hard to call. V was shortened by 2 bases and J by 2 bases, with 6 bases between the two germline ends. CDR1 is ENHRY and CDR2 is SYGVKD in the germline V gene. The CDR3 loop spans 13 amino acids. CDR3 DNA: TGTGCCATCAGTGAGGCGGGGAACTATGGCTACACCTTC. The encoded protein is CAISEAGNYGYTF.

Only a few counts were recorded for this clonotype. The chain couples TRBV2 to TRBJ2-3; the D call may be TRBD1 or TRBD2 (5 bases each). This CDR3 comprises 15 residues. V was clipped by 6 bases and J by 4 bases, with 17 bases between them. CDR1 is SNHLY, CDR2 FYNNEI, per germline. CDR3 coding DNA: TGTGCCAGCAGACCCGCGCTTGGGGACCCAGATACGCAGTATTTT. Its protein is CASRPALGDPDTQYF. The entire variable domain, with the rest obtained from reference TRBV2 and TRBJ2-3, is as follows: EPEVTQTPSHQVTQMGQEVILRCVPISNHLYFYWYRQILGQKVEFLVSFYNNEISEKSEIFDDQFSVERPDGSNFTLKIRSTKLEDSAMYFCASRPALGDPDTQYFGPGTRLTVL.

The CDR3 DNA is TGTGCCAGTAGTACCTTATACGATGAGCAGTTCTTC. Residues: CASSTLYDEQFF. The chain combines TRBV19 with TRBJ2-1; unclear D gene. CDR3 length: 12 residues. Deletions cut 4 bases from V and 8 bases from J, with 9 bases between. CDR1 is LNHDA, CDR2 SQIVND, per germline (reference sequence).

This clonotype was seen a few times. V gene TRBV12-3 or TRBV12-4 combines with J gene TRBJ1-5; no clear D. The CDR3 covers 13 residues. Trimming left V 3 bases short and J 7 bases short, with 10 bases between. The CDR3, as DNA: TGTGCCAGCAGTTTGCCCTCAGAACAGCCCCAGCATTTT. It yields the protein CASSLPSEQPQHF.

This clonotype was counted between two and nine times. The chain employs TRBV11-3 and TRBJ1-1, with D possibly being TRBD1 (6 bases). Per the germline V gene, CDR1 is SGHNT and CDR2 is YENEEA. The CDR3 loop spans 13 amino acids. Trimming shortened V by 5 bases and J by 8 bases, and 15 bases separated the two germline ends. The CDR3 loop is CASSINRDREAFF. The CDR3 bases are TGTGCCAGCAGCATAAACAGGGACCGCGAAGCTTTCTTT.

This chain joins TRBV19 and TRBJ1-5; D may be TRBD1 (6 bases). Germline CDR1 reads LNHDA; CDR2 reads SQIVND (reference sequence). The CDR3 has 15 amino acids. V dropped 5 bases and J dropped 4 bases, with 15 bases sitting between them. The CDR3 bases are TGTGCCAGTAGTGACGCGGCAGGGGCTAATCAGCCCCAGCATTTT. It specifies CASSDAAGANQPQHF.

This clonotype has at least ten counts. The rearrangement uses TRBV7-2 and TRBJ1-1, with D possibly TRBD1 on 5 matching bases. Per the germline V gene, CDR1 is SGHTA and CDR2 is FQGNSA. V shed 5 bases and J shed 1 base, with 11 bases lying between them. The CDR3 is 14 amino acids. CDR3 sequence: CASSLQTANTEAFF. Here the CDR3 DNA reads TGTGCCAGCAGCCTCCAGACAGCGAACACTGAAGCTTTCTTT.

This clonotype was found many times. The chain links TRBV29-1 to TRBJ1-5; no firm D call. CDR3 length: 13 residues. V gave up 6 bases and J gave up 5 bases, with 14 bases separating them. In germline, CDR1 is SQVTM, CDR2 ANQGSEA. CDR3 nucleotides: TGCAGCGTCGCGGATCATACCGATCAGCCCCAGCATTTT. It specifies CSVADHTDQPQHF.

This clonotype was seen many times. V gene TRBV28 combines with J gene TRBJ1-6, with D perhaps TRBD1 (5 bases). Trimming took off 3 bases at V and 6 bases at J, with 18 bases between the two ends. Germline assignment: CDR1 MDHEN and CDR2 SYDVKM. This CDR3 comprises 17 residues. CDR3 region: CASSLPGGGRTNSPLHF. The DNA of the CDR3 is TGTGCCAGCAGTTTGCCCGGGGGGGGACGGACTAATTCACCCCTCCACTTT. Together with reference TRBV28 and TRBJ1-6, the CDR3 gives the full variable domain: DVKVTQSSRYLVKRTGEKVFLECVQDMDHENMFWYRQDPGLGLRLIYFSYDVKMKEKGDIPEGYSVSREKKERFSLILESASTNQTSMYLCASSLPGGGRTNSPLHFGNGTRLTVT.

This clonotype was seen repeatedly, ten times or more. CDR3: CASSPKTGAHEQYF. The CDR3 DNA follows: TGTGCCAGCTCACCAAAAACAGGGGCCCACGAGCAGTACTTC. V gene TRBV18 combines with J gene TRBJ2-7; 7 nucleotides agree with TRBD1. The CDR3 extends over 14 amino acids. V dropped 2 bases and J dropped 5; count of bases not matched to a gene: 6. Germline V gene sequence: CDR1 KGHSH, CDR2 LQKENI.

This clonotype was picked up many times. The chain combines TRBV29-1 with TRBJ2-7; unclear D gene. The germline V and J ends were trimmed by 1 base and 0 bases, with 7 bases remaining between them. The CDR3 runs 13 residues. CDR1 and CDR2 from the germline V gene are SQVTM and ANQGSEA. The CDR3 region has the DNA TGCAGCGTTGAAGTAGCCCACTCCTACGAGCAGTACTTC. Its translation: CSVEVAHSYEQYF.

This clonotype was picked up a small number of times. V and J are TRBV6-6 and TRBJ2-2; 10 positions match TRBD1. The germline V gene has CDR1 MNHNY and CDR2 SVGAGI (reference sequence). V trimming: 2 bases; J trimming: 7 bases; junction bases outside the gene matches: 4. CDR3 length: 15 residues. The CDR3 is CASSYRTGGNGELFF. CDR3 nucleotide sequence: TGTGCCAGCAGTTACCGGACAGGGGGGAACGGGGAGCTGTTTTTT.

A word on this clonotype: One junction end disagrees with the germline gene, perhaps due to a read error. The chain combines TRBV4-1 with TRBJ1-2, with a weak D call TRBD1 (6 bases). The CDR3 has 16 residues. Germline assignment: CDR1 MGHRA and CDR2 YSYEKL. The CDR3 spells CANSQVFTGTSYGYTF. The DNA of the CDR3 is TGCGCCAACAGCCAAGTATTTACCGGGACAAGCTATGGCTACACCTTC.

A few counts support this clonotype. One end of the junction does not line up with germline, which may come from a read error. The chain combines TRBV9 with TRBJ2-5; 8 nucleotides line up with TRBD2. The CDR3 consists of 14 residues. Germline assignment: CDR1 SGDLS and CDR2 YYNGEE. CDR3: CASSVEGSGMPEDF. In DNA, the CDR3 is TGTGCCAGCAGCGTAGAGGGTAGCGGGATGCCGGAGGACTTC.

This clonotype was seen at least ten times. The chain joins TRBV18 to TRBJ2-2; D is perhaps TRBD2 (5 bases). CDR1 is KGHSH and CDR2 is LQKENI in the germline V gene. The CDR3 consists of 16 residues. The V end lost 3 bases, the J end lost 2 bases, and 13 bases lay between the germline ends. The CDR3 loop reads CASSPAGRINTGELFF. CDR3 bases: TGTGCCAGCTCACCCGCGGGCAGGATAAACACCGGGGAGCTGTTTTTT.

This clonotype showed up many times. The gene calls are TRBV6-1 and TRBJ1-2, with 7 bases fitting TRBD1. The CDR3 has 14 amino acids. Germline CDR1 is MNHNS and CDR2 is SASEGT. Trimming removed 5 bases from V and 6 bases from J; junction bases left unmatched: 9. The CDR3 bases are TGTGCCAGCAGTTACGTTACAGGGGTAAATGGCTACACCTTC. This sequence encodes CASSYVTGVNGYTF.

The rearrangement uses TRBV13 and TRBJ2-5; no reliable D call. Germline V gene lookup returns CDR1 PRHDT and CDR2 FYEKMQ (reference sequence). V gave up 2 bases and J gave up 4 bases, with 8 bases separating them. The CDR3 is made up of 13 amino acids. CDR3 sequence (DNA): TGTGCCAGCAGCTTATTGGGGTCAGAGACCCAGTACTTC. Protein sequence: CASSLLGSETQYF.

The sample holds a few counts of this clonotype. The genes are TRBV9 and TRBJ2-7; no reliable D call. The CDR3 has 12 amino acids. Germline V gene lookup returns CDR1 SGDLS and CDR2 YYNGEE. V was pared by 3 bases and J by 6 bases, with 10 bases between. The CDR3 protein is CASSARRGEQYF. As DNA, the CDR3 is TGTGCCAGCAGCGCCCGCCGCGGCGAGCAGTACTTC.